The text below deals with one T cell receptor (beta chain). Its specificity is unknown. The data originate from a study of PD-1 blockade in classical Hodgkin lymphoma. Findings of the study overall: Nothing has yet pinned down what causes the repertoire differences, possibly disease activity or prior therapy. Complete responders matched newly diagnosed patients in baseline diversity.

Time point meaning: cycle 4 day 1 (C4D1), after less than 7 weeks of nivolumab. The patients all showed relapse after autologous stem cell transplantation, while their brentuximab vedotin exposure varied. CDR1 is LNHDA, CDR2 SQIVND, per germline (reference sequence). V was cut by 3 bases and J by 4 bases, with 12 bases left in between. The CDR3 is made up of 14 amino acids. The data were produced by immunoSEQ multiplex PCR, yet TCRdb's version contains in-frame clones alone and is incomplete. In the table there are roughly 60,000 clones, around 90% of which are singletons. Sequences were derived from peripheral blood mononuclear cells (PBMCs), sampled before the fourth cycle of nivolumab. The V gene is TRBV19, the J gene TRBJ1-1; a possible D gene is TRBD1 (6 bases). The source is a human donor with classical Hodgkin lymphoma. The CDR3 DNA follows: TGTGCCAGTAGTATCAGGGAAGGGGGCACTGAAGCTTTCTTT. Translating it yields CASSIREGGTEAFF.